This entry features one T cell receptor beta chain sequence. Seattle patients were enrolled during active infection and followed longitudinally. The germline V gene encodes CDR1 MNHEY and CDR2 SVGAGI. Trimming took 0 bases from V and 8 from J, leaving 14 bases between them. The CDR3 runs 15 residues. Profiling relied on immunoSEQ multiplex PCR, and the TCRdb table lists in-frame clones only, not all of them. Among some 40,000 clones, approximately 90% were seen once, and the ten largest hold around 0.39%. This sample is drawn from a study of blood T cell repertoires in COVID-19. Study details: Acute-phase and convalescent COVID-19 samples originated in the United States, Italy and Spain. In each case, the material was cDNA or gDNA derived from T cells, B-cell-depleted T cells, or PBMCs.

This chain uses TRBV6-5 with TRBJ2-1; D might be TRBD2 (5 bases). Sequenced sample: peripheral blood. This clonotype was obtained from a man aged 50-60 years with COVID-19, enrolled during active disease. CDR3 protein: CASSYSPRAGDEQFF. The CDR3 DNA follows: TGTGCCAGCAGTTACTCGCCACGCGCCGGGGATGAGCAGTTCTTC.